Listed here are 9 T cell receptor beta chains from one sample, sequenced in a study of T cell responses to AZD1222 COVID-19 vaccine. Data came from immunoSEQ multiplex PCR; TCRdb stores just in-frame clones and leaves some out. Counted here are 150,000 to 200,000 clones, 85% to 95% occurring once; the ten biggest clones make up around 0.96%. Specimen: peripheral blood, collected on day 0 of AZD1222 vaccination. These receptors were collected from an adult in good health.

The chain is built from TRBV30 and TRBJ2-1, with D maybe TRBD2 (6 bases). The CDR3 contains 13 residues. The germline CDR1 and CDR2 sequences are GTSNPN and SVGIG (reference sequence). The V and J ends lost 2 bases and 4 bases respectively, with 9 bases between them. DNA for the CDR3: TGTGCCTGGAGTCTGGGGACTTACAATGAGCAGTTCTTC. Encoded protein: CAWSLGTYNEQFF.

The chain couples TRBV11-3 to TRBJ1-4; D is unclear. CDR3 length: 15 residues. Looked up from germline, CDR1 is SGHNT and CDR2 is YENEEA. The V and J ends lost 1 base and 8 bases respectively, with 14 bases between them. The CDR3 is CASSLGPGRAEKLFF. For the CDR3, the DNA is TGTGCCAGCAGCTTAGGTCCGGGGAGGGCGGAAAAACTGTTTTTT.

This clone has a single count. The V gene is TRBV19, the J gene TRBJ1-5; TRBD1 matches 7 bases. Germline trimming cut 9 bases from V and 0 bases from J; bases unmatched to any gene: 8. The CDR3 runs 15 residues. Germline V gene sequence: CDR1 LNHDA, CDR2 SQIVND (reference sequence). DNA for the CDR3: TGTGCCAGCAAAGACAGGGTTTATAGCAATCAGCCCCAGCATTTT. Translating gives CASKDRVYSNQPQHF.

This clone was found once. This chain joins TRBV30 and TRBJ1-2; 7 bases map to TRBD1. V shed 5 bases, J shed 4 bases, and the junction held 7 bases outside the gene matches. The length of the CDR3 is 13 residues. Germline CDR1 reads GTSNPN; CDR2 reads SVGIG (reference sequence). The CDR3 DNA is TGTGCCTGGGAGGGGGCTATGAGCTATGGCTACACCTTC. This gives the protein CAWEGAMSYGYTF.

The table lists this clone with a few counts. The chain employs TRBV10-3 and TRBJ2-2; TRBD2 aligns across 10 bases. The ends lost 4 bases at V and 4 bases at J; junction bases unmatched: 3. The germline V gene has CDR1 ENHRY and CDR2 SYGVKD. CDR3 length: 15 residues. The CDR3: CAISAGLATTGELFF. In DNA, the CDR3 is TGTGCCATCAGTGCGGGACTAGCGACCACCGGGGAGCTGTTTTTT.

This clone is a singleton in its sample. This chain uses TRBV18 with TRBJ2-7; D remains ambiguous. The CDR3 has 11 residues. The V and J ends lost 5 bases and 4 bases respectively, with 6 bases between them. Germline V gives CDR1 KGHSH, CDR2 LQKENI. The DNA for the CDR3 is TGTGCCAGCTCAGCGGATTACGAGCAGTACTTC. Translating gives CASSADYEQYF.

The chain has TRBV5-1 and TRBJ1-5; D may be TRBD1 (5 bases). CDR1 and CDR2 from the germline V gene are SGHRS and YFSETQ. V lost 0 bases to trimming and J lost 7 bases, with 11 bases between them. This CDR3 comprises 14 residues. This CDR3 is CASSLEAGYQPQHF. Written as DNA, the CDR3 is TGCGCCAGCAGCTTGGAGGCAGGGTACCAGCCCCAGCATTTT.

V is TRBV5-6 and J is TRBJ2-3, with D unclear. Trimming removed 2 bases from V and 0 bases from J, with 10 bases in between. The CDR3 totals 15 residues. Germline CDR1 is SGHDT and CDR2 is YYEEEE. CDR3 loop: CASSFVLSSTDTQYF. CDR3 nucleotide sequence: TGTGCCAGCAGCTTTGTACTTAGTAGCACAGATACGCAGTATTTT.

This clone was seen only a few times. This chain uses TRBV12-3 or TRBV12-4 with TRBJ1-2; D is unresolved. CDR3 length: 13 amino acids. Trimming removed 7 bases at V and 7 bases at J, with 16 bases between. The chain's CDR3 is CASTAVPQAGYTF. For the CDR3, the DNA is TGTGCCAGCACCGCTGTTCCGCAAGCTGGCTACACCTTC.